The entry below gives a single T cell receptor (beta chain) sequence along with its context. The data belong to a study of blood T cell repertoires in COVID-19. Whole-study context: From T cells, B-cell-depleted T cells, or PBMCs came the material, which was cDNA or gDNA.

The protocol was immunoSEQ multiplex PCR, while the TCRdb copy is restricted to in-frame clones and leaves out a portion. The table shows 110,000 or so clones, with about 88% occurring only once. J gave up 4 bases and V 4 bases, and 4 bases lay outside the gene matches. This CDR3 contains 16 residues. The germline CDR1 and CDR2 sequences are MNHEY and SMNVEV (reference sequence). The source is a woman in her sixties or seventies who had recovered from COVID-19. Input material: peripheral blood. V gene TRBV27 combines with J gene TRBJ2-1, with 13 bases aligning to TRBD2. DNA of the CDR3: TGTGCCAGCAGTTACGGGACTAGCGGGACATACAATGAGCAGTTCTTC. It specifies CASSYGTSGTYNEQFF.